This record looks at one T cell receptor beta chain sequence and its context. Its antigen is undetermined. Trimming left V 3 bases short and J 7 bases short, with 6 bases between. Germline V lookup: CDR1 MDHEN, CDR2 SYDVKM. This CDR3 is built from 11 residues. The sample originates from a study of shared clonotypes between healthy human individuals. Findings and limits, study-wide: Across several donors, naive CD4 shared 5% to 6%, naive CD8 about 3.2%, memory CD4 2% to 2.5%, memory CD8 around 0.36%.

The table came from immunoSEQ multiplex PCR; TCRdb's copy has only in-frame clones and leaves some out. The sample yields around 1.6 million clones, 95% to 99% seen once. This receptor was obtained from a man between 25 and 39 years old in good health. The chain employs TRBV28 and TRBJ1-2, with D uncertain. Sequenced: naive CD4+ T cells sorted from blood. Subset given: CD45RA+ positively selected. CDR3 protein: CASSFYGGYTF. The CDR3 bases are TGTGCCAGCAGTTTTTATGGTGGCTACACCTTC.